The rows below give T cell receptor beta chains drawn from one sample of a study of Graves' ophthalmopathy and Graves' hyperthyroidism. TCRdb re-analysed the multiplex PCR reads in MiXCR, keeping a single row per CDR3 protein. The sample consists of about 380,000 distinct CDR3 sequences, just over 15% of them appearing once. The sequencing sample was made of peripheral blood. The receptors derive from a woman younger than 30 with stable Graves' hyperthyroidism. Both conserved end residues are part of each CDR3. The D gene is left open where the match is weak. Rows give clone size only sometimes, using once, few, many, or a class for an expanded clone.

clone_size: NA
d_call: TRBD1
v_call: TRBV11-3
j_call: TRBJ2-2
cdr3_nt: TGTGCCAGCAGCTTCCTTGGACAGGCTCCCGGGGAGCTGTTTTTT
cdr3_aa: CASSFLGQAPGELFF

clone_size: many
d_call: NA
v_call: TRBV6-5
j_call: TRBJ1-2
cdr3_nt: TGTGCCAGCAGTTTCCTTAGTTGGGGCTGGGGCTACACCTTC
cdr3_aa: CASSFLSWGWGYTF

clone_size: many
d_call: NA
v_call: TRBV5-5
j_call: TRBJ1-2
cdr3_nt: TGTGCCAGCAGCTTGATCTTAAGTGGGTTGGACTATGGCTACACCTTC
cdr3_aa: CASSLILSGLDYGYTF

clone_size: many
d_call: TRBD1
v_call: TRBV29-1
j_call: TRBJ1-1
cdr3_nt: TGCAGCGTTCGGACAGGCGCTAACACTGAAGCTTTCTTT
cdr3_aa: CSVRTGANTEAFF

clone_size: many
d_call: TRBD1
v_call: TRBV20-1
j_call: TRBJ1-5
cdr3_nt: TGCAGTGCTAGAGGTTCTGGACAGGGGGCAGGGCAGCCCCAGCATTTT
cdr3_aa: CSARGSGQGAGQPQHF

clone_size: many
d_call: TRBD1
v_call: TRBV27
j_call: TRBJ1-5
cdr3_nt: TGTGCCAGCAGTTCCCGGACAGGGGGCAGTTTGCAGCCCCAGCATTTT
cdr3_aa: CASSSRTGGSLQPQHF

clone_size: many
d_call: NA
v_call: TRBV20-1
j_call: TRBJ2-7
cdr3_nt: TGCAGTGCTAGATCTGACAGGCGCAGCTCCTACGAGCAGTACTTC
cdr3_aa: CSARSDRRSSYEQYF

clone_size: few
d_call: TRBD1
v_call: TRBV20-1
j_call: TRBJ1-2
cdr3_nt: TGCAGTGCTAGAGATCCATCAGGGGGATTCTTCCATGGCTACACCTTC
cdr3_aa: CSARDPSGGFFHGYTF

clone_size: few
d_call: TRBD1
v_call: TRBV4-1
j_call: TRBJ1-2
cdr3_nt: TGCGCCAGCAGCCAAGCCCCCTGGACAGGGAGAGATGGCTACACCTTC
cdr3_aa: CASSQAPWTGRDGYTF

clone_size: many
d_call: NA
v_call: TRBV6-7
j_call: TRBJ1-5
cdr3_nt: TGTGCCAGCAGCCAGTTTTATAGCAATCAGCCCCAGCATTTT
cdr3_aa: CASSQFYSNQPQHF

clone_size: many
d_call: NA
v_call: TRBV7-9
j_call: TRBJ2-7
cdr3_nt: TGTGCCAGCAGCGCCGCAGGGGAGGTGCAGTACTTC
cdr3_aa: CASSAAGEVQYF

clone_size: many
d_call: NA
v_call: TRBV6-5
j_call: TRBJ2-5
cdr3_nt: TGTGCCAGCGGTATAGGTAACCCAGAGACCCAGTACTTC
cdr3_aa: CASGIGNPETQYF

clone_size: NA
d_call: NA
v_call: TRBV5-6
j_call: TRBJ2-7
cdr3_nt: TGTGCCAGCAGCCCCCGGGGCTTTGCCTTCGACCGGAGGAACGAGCAGTACTTC
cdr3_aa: CASSPRGFAFDRRNEQYF

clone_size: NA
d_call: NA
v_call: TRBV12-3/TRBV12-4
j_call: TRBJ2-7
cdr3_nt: TGTGCCAGCAACTTAGAAGACGTCTCCTACGAGCAGTACTTC
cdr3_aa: CASNLEDVSYEQYF

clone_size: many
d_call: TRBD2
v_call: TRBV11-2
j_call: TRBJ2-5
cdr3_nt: TGTGCCAGCAGCCAAGGGACTAGCGGGCTAGAGACCCAGTACTTC
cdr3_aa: CASSQGTSGLETQYF

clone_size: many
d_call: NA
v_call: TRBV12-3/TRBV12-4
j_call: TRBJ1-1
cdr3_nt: TGTGCCAGCAGTTACGGAGGGGTTACTGAAGCTTTCTTT
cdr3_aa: CASSYGGVTEAFF

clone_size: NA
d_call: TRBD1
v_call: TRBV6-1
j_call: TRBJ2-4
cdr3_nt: TGTGCCAGCAGTCATACAGGGGGAGGCGGGAACATTCAGTACTTC
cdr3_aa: CASSHTGGGGNIQYF

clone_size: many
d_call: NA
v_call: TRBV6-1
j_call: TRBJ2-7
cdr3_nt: TGTGCCAGCAGCCCGGGGACTTCCACCTACGAGCAGTACTTC
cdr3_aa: CASSPGTSTYEQYF

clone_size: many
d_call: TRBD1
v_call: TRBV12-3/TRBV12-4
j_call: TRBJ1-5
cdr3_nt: TGTGCCAGCAGCCGGACAGGGATGGGTCAGCCCCAGCATTTT
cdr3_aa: CASSRTGMGQPQHF

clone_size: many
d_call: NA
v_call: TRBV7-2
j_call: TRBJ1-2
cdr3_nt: TGTGCCAGCAGCTTATTAATCGAAAGGGGCTATGGCTACACCTTC
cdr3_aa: CASSLLIERGYGYTF

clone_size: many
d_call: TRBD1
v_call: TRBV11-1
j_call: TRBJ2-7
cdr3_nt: TGTGCCAGCAGCCCCCCGCAATTCGACAGGGCGTACGAGCAGTACTTC
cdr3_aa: CASSPPQFDRAYEQYF

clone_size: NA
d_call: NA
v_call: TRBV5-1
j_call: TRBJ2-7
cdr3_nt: TGCGCCAGCAGCTTGGGCGGAAGTAGCGTCTCCTACGAGCAGTACTTC
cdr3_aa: CASSLGGSSVSYEQYF

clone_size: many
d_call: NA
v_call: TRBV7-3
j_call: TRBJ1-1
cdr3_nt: TGTGCCAGCAGCTTAATCGAGGGAGGTGAAGCTTTCTTT
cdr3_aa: CASSLIEGGEAFF

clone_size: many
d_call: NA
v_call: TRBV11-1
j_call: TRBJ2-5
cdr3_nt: TGTGCCAGCAGCTTAGTTTTTGGAGAGACCCAGTACTTC
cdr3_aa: CASSLVFGETQYF

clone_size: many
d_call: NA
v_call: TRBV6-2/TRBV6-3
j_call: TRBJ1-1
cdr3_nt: TGTGCCAGCAGAAGACGGGGTGAAGCTTTCTTT
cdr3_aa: CASRRRGEAFF

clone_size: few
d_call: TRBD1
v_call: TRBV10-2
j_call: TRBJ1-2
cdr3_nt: TGCGCCAGCACTCCGGGACAGGGATACTATGGTTACACCTTC
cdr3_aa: CASTPGQGYYGYTF

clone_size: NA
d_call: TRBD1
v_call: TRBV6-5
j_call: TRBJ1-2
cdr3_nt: TGTGCCAGCAGTTATGGAGGGGGCGGCTACACCTTC
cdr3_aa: CASSYGGGGYTF

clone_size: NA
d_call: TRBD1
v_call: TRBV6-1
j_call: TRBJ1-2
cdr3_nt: TGTGCCAGCAGGCTTAGCGGAGGACAGGGGGCCAATGGCTACACCTTC
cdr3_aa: CASRLSGGQGANGYTF

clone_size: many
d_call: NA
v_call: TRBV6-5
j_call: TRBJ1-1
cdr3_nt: TGTGCCAGCAGTTACTCGAGGGAAGCTCGGTGGGCTTTCTTT
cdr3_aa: CASSYSREARWAFF

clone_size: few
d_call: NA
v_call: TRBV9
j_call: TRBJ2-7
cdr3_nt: TGTGCCAGCAGCGTAGGTGGGTCAGTCAAATTCTACGAGCAGTACTTC
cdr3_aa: CASSVGGSVKFYEQYF

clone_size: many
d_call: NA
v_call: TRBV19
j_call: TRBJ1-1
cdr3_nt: TGTGCCAGTAGTGCACAGGGAAGGGGAACTGAAGCTTTCTTT
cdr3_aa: CASSAQGRGTEAFF

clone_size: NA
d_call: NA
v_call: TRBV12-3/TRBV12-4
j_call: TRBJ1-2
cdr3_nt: TGTGCCTGCCGGACAAATGCCTATGGCTACACCTTC
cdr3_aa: CACRTNAYGYTF

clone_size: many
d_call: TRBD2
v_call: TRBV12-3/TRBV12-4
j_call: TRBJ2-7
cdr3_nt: TGTGTGTCGTCAAGGGGAGGGGACCTCGGCGAGCAGTACTTC
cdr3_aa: CVSSRGGDLGEQYF

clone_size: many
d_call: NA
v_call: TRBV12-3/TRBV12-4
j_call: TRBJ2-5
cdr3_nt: TGTGCCAGCAGTTTAAGCGGTGCGGAGGGGGAGACCCAGTACTTC
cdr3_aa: CASSLSGAEGETQYF

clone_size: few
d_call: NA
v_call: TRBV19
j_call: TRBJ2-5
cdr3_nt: TGTGCCAGTCAAGAACAAGAGACCCAGTACTTC
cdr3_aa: CASQEQETQYF

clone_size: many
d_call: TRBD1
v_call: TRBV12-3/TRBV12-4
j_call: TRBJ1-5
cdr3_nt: TGTGCCACCCAACAGGGGCGGTTTACCAATCAGCCCCAGCATTTT
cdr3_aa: CATQQGRFTNQPQHF

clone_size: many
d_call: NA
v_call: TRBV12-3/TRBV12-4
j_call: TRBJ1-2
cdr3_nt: TGTGCCAGCAGTTTAACGTCGGCAAGCTATGGCTACACCTTC
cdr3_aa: CASSLTSASYGYTF

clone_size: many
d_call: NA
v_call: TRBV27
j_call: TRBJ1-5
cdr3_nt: TGTGCCAGCAGTTTAACGGACAGATGGCAGCCCCAGCATTTT
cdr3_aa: CASSLTDRWQPQHF

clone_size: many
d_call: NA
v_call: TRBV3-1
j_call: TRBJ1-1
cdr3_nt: TGTGCCAGCAGCCCCCACCCGGGTGTCACTGAAGCTTTCTTT
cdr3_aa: CASSPHPGVTEAFF

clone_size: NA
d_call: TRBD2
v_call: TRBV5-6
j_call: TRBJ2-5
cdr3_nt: TGTGCCAGCAGCTTCGGGACTAGCGGGGGCCCGGGGACCCAGTACTTC
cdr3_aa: CASSFGTSGGPGTQYF

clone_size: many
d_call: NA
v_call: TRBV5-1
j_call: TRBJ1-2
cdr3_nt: TGCGCCAGCAGCTCCCGACGGGACGGACTATCTAACTATGGCTACACCTTC
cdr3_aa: CASSSRRDGLSNYGYTF

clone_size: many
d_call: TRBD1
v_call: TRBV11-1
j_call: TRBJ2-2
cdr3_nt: TGTGCCAGCAGCCCCTACAGGGGGCGCGTCGGGGGCGGGGAGCTGTTTTTT
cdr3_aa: CASSPYRGRVGGGELFF

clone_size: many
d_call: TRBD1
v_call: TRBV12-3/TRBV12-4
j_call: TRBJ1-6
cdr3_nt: TGTGCCAGCAGTGCCCGACAGGGGGCGAATTCACCCCTCCACTTT
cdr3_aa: CASSARQGANSPLHF

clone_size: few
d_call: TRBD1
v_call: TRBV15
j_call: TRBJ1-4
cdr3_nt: TGTGCCACCAGCTCGTTACGACAGGGAAGTTCAACTAATGAAAAACTGTTTTTT
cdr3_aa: CATSSLRQGSSTNEKLFF

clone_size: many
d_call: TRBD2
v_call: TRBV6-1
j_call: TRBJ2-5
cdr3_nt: TGTGCCAGCAGTGAATCGGGGGGGGGCGGAGAGACCCAGTACTTC
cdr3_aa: CASSESGGGGETQYF

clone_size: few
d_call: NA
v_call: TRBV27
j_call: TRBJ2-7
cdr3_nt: TGTGCCAGCAGTTTAAACCCCTCGGCAGGGTGGCCCTACGAGCAGTACTTC
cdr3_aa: CASSLNPSAGWPYEQYF

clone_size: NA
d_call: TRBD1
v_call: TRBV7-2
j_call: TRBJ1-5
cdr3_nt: TGTGCCAGCACCACGACAGGGGGCATTAGTCAGCCCCAGCATTTT
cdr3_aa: CASTTTGGISQPQHF

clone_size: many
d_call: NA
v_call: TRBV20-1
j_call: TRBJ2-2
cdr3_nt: TGCAGTGCCGATATGATAGGGGGGGAGCTGTTTTTT
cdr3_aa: CSADMIGGELFF

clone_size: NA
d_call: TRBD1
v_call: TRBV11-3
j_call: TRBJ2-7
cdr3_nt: TGTGCCAGCGGGGGACAGGGGGCCCAATACGAGCAGTACTTC
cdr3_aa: CASGGQGAQYEQYF

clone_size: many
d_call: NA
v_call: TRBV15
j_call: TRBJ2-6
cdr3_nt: TGTGCCACCAGCAGAGTAGAGGGATCTGGGGCCAACGTCCTGACTTTC
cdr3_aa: CATSRVEGSGANVLTF

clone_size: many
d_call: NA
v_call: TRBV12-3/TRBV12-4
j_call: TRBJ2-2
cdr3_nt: TGTGCCAGCAGTTTAACCGGGTGGGGCGGGGAGCTGTTTTTT
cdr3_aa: CASSLTGWGGELFF

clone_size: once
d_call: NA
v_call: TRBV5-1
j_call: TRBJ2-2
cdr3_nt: TGCGCCAGCAGCTTCTCGGGGGCCCACACCGGGGAGCTGTTTTTT
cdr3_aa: CASSFSGAHTGELFF

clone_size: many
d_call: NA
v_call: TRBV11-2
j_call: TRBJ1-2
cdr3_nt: TGTGCCAGCAGCCCAGTGGTTGGGGAGGGCATCGGTGGCTACACCTTC
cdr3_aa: CASSPVVGEGIGGYTF

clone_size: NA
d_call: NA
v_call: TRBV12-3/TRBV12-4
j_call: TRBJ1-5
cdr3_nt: TGTGCCAGCAGTTTAGCCGCACTTACACCTCCTGACGTGTATCAGCCCCAGCATTTT
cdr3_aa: CASSLAALTPPDVYQPQHF

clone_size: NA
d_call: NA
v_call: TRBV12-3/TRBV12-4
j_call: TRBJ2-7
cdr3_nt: TGTGCCAGCACCTACAGGGCCGACGAGCAGTACTTC
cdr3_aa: CASTYRADEQYF

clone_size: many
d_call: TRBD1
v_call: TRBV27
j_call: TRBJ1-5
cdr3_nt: TGTGCCAGCAGGCCATCCTCGGGGGACAGCCGGCAGCCCCAGCATTTT
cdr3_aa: CASRPSSGDSRQPQHF

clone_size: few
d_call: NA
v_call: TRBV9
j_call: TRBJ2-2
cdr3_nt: TGTGCCAGCAGCGTAGGATTAAGCGGATGGAACACCGGGGAGCTGTTTTTT
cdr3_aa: CASSVGLSGWNTGELFF

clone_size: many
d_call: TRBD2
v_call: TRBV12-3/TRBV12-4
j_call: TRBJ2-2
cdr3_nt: TGTGCCAGCAGGGGCGGGGGGGAAACCGGGGAGCTGTTTTTT
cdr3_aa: CASRGGGETGELFF

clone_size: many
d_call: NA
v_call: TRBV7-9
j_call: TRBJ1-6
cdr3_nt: TGTGCCAGCAGCCCGCCGAAGGGACTTTACTATAATTCACCCCTCCACTTT
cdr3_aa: CASSPPKGLYYNSPLHF

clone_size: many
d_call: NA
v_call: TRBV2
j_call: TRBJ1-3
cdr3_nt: TGTGCCGGTTCCGTCTCTGGAAACACCATATATTTT
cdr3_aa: CAGSVSGNTIYF